This T cell receptor (beta chain) was obtained from a study of patients and donors after allogeneic stem cell transplantation. Each CDR3 protein is one row after TCRdb ran MiXCR on the RT-PCR reads. In the table there are about 110,000 distinct CDR3 sequences, 35% of which are singletons. The CDR3 totals 15 residues. Germline CDR1 and CDR2: MNHEY and SMNVEV (reference sequence). Trimming took off 6 bases at V and 3 bases at J, with 17 bases between the two ends. The specimen was blood, either unsorted or a sorted T cell fraction (not recorded which). This clonotype was sampled from a human donor who was either an allogeneic HSCT recipient or a stem cell or donor lymphocyte infusion donor (not recorded which). It is not recorded whose cells these are; they may come from a transplant donor. This chain links TRBV27 with TRBJ1-2; a possible D gene is TRBD1 (6 bases). This chain's CDR3 is CASRRSKGDYYGYTF. DNA for the CDR3: TGTGCCAGCAGGCGTTCGAAGGGGGACTACTATGGCTACACCTTC.